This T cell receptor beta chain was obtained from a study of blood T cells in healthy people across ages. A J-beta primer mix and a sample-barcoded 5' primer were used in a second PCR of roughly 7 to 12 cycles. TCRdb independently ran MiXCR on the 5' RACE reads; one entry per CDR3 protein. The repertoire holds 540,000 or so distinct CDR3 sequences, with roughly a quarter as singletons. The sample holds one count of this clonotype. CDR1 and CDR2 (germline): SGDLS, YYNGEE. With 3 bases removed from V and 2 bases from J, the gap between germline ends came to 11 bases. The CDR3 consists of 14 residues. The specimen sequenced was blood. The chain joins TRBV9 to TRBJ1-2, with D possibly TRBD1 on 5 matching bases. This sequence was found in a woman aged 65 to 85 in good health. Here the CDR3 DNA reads TGTGCCAGCAGCGGTCAGGGCACCAACTATGGCTACACCTTC. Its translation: CASSGQGTNYGYTF.